Included here is one T cell receptor beta chain sequence, with context. Its antigen remains unidentified. The data stem from a study of blood T cells in healthy people across ages. Study observations and caveats: Estimates drawn from one million T cells were deemed to understate diversity.

Trimming at V came to 0 bases and at J to 5 bases, leaving 6 bases not matched to a gene. In germline, CDR1 is SQVTM, CDR2 ANQGSEA. The CDR3 runs to 15 residues. PCR was performed a second time for roughly 7 to 12 cycles using a sample-barcoded 5' primer and a J-beta primer mix. A single record per CDR3 protein comes from TCRdb applying MiXCR to the 5' RACE reads. Here the sample spans 800,000 or so distinct CDR3 sequences, about 25% being singletons. These data were also reused for a study on T cells of mothers and their children. That report notes: Each 15 ul cDNA reaction used 1.5 ug RNA; all RNA was used. The study found slightly higher but non-significant overlap in related versus unrelated mother-child pairs.

The sample consisted of blood. The TCR was taken from a boy between 10 and 17 years old in good health. V is TRBV29-1 and J is TRBJ2-3; 9 bases agree with TRBD2. CDR3 amino acids: CSVEDPKAGGDTQYF. The CDR3 DNA follows: TGCAGCGTTGAAGATCCGAAAGCGGGGGGAGATACGCAGTATTTT.